These 11 T cell receptor beta chains share one sample of origin, sequenced in a study of blood T cells in healthy people across ages. A sample-barcoded 5' primer and a J-beta primer mix were used in a second PCR of about 7 to 11 cycles. TCRdb independently ran MiXCR on the 5' RACE reads; one entry per CDR3 protein. The sample comprises around 900,000 distinct CDR3 sequences, 51% of which are singletons, and about a fifth rests with the top ten. Material: blood. The receptors stem from a woman in her fifties or sixties in good health.

The chain employs TRBV29-1 and TRBJ2-7; a possible D gene is TRBD2 (6 bases). The CDR3 length is 14 residues. Germline V lookup: CDR1 SQVTM, CDR2 ANQGSEA. V was pared by 4 bases and J by 4 bases, with 17 bases between. CDR3 sequence (DNA): TGCAGCGTTGTTCTGCGGGGTTTACCATACGAGCAGTACTTC. This translates into CSVVLRGLPYEQYF.

The V and J genes are TRBV7-9 and TRBJ2-5; D possibly matches TRBD1 or TRBD2 (6 bases each). In germline, CDR1 is SEHNR, CDR2 FQNEAQ (reference sequence). This CDR3 comprises 13 residues. V was shortened by 7 bases and J by 11 bases, with 20 bases between the two germline ends. CDR3 DNA: TGTGCCAGCACCTCCAAGGGGGGCTCAGAGCAGTACTTC. Encoded protein: CASTSKGGSEQYF.

V is TRBV6-5 and J is TRBJ2-5; 8 bases agree with TRBD2. Germline lookup yields CDR1 MNHEY and CDR2 SVGAGI. Losses at the gene ends were 5 bases for V and 2 bases for J; bases not matched to a gene: 7. The CDR3 contains 15 residues. The CDR3 nucleotides are TGTGCCAGCAGTACGCCGGGACTAGATCAAGAGACCCAGTACTTC. Translated, it gives CASSTPGLDQETQYF.

The CDR3 spells CSARDAGPRGGEQFF. The DNA of the CDR3 is TGCAGTGCTAGAGATGCCGGGCCCCGAGGAGGTGAGCAGTTCTTC. The chain combines TRBV20-1 with TRBJ2-1, with D maybe TRBD2 (5 bases). This CDR3 is 15 amino acids long. The germline CDR1 and CDR2 sequences are DFQATT and SNEGSKA (reference sequence). With 0 bases removed from V and 9 bases from J, the gap between germline ends came to 18 bases.

This chain links TRBV2 with TRBJ1-6; D is undetermined. Germline V gene data show CDR1 as SNHLY and CDR2 as FYNNEI. CDR3 length: 12 residues. V lost 7 bases and J 4 bases, leaving 5 bases between the germline ends. This CDR3 is CASNYYNSPLHF. The CDR3 coding sequence is TGTGCCAGCAACTATTATAATTCACCCCTCCACTTT.

The V call is TRBV5-1, the J call TRBJ2-5; the D gene is possibly TRBD2 (6 bases). From germline, CDR1 is SGHRS and CDR2 YFSETQ. V lost 4 bases and J 0 bases, leaving 10 bases between the germline ends. The CDR3 is 14 residues long. Here the CDR3 reads CASSQGLDQETQYF. In nucleotides, the CDR3 is TGCGCCAGCAGCCAGGGACTTGACCAAGAGACCCAGTACTTC.

The V and J genes are TRBV12-3 or TRBV12-4 and TRBJ2-5; 12 nucleotides line up with TRBD2. The junction had 8 bases not matched to a gene; V was cut back by 1 base and J by 5 bases. CDR3 length equals 17 residues. The CDR3 bases are TGTGCCAGCAGTTTAGGGGGTCGGCTAGCGGGAGGGGAGACCCAGTACTTC. This gives the protein CASSLGGRLAGGETQYF.

This clonotype occurred a few times. This chain connects TRBV15 to TRBJ2-7; D is perhaps TRBD1 or TRBD2 (5 bases each). Trimming stripped 3 bases from V and 3 bases from J, with 15 bases between. This CDR3 contains 15 residues. Germline lookup yields CDR1 LNHNV and CDR2 YYDKDF (reference sequence). The CDR3: CATSSRDDENYEQYF. CDR3 coding DNA: TGTGCCACCAGCAGCCGGGACGACGAGAACTACGAGCAGTACTTC.

The genes are TRBV4-2 and TRBJ2-7; D may match TRBD1 or TRBD2 (5 bases each). The J call may not be correct, given that the DNA end is closer to TRBJ2-4. The CDR3 runs to 17 residues. CDR1 is LGHNA and CDR2 is YNFKEQ in the germline V gene. CDR3 residues: CASSQADTGTVKNIQYF. DNA of the CDR3: TGTGCCAGCAGCCAAGCCGACACCGGGACGGTGAAAAACATTCAGTACTTC.

The V gene is TRBV7-2, the J gene TRBJ2-7; D unresolved. Per germline, CDR1 SGHTA and CDR2 FQGNSA. The CDR3 loop spans 15 amino acids. Trimming took 5 bases from V and 7 from J, leaving 21 bases between them. CDR3 loop: CASSPGRTTRSEQYF. In DNA form, the CDR3 reads TGTGCCAGCAGCCCCGGCCGTACTACGCGAAGTGAGCAGTACTTC.

The V call is TRBV28, the J call TRBJ2-7; 11 bases line up with TRBD2. Per the germline V gene, CDR1 is MDHEN and CDR2 is SYDVKM. J lost 4 bases, V lost 3 bases, and 8 bases had no gene match. This CDR3 is 16 amino acids long. CDR3 sequence reads: CASSLLSSGRRYEQYF. In DNA form, the CDR3 reads TGTGCCAGCAGTTTGCTGTCTAGCGGGAGGAGGTACGAGCAGTACTTC.